The rows below give T cell receptor beta chains drawn from one sample of a study of shared T cell receptors in the human thymus. Using immunoSEQ multiplex PCR, the repertoire was profiled, and TCRdb retains in-frame clones only, with some absent. The sample contains about 710,000 clones, around 87% of which appear only once. This sample was also put to use in a study of human thymus T cells.

Sequenced input: thymocytes. The receptors come from a boy under three years old with a congenital heart defect. CDR3s leave out the opening cysteine and the closing phenylalanine or tryptophan.

V,CDR3
TRBV7-9,ASSLFRGGNEQF
TRBV15,ATSSVGTGPREQY
TRBV9,ASSGQGTSGAYEQY
TRBV27,ASSLQPTGIKLF
TRBV5-1,ASSPQPPQLTNTGELF
TRBV7-9,ASSPNGGVTYEQY
TRBV6-4,ASSPGLDGNEQF
TRBV23-1,ASRRDSLNTEAF
TRBV9,ASIHRGRLNEQF
TRBV28,ASSLWGSGVTEAF
TRBV5-1,ASSRDSEQF
TRBV28,ASSPKTGETPNTGELF
TRBV28,ASSAGQGADEQY
TRBV18,ASSPYRVQPQH
TRBV7-9,ASSSQTPQETQY
TRBV27,ASRAGSRGRAYEQY
TRBV4-3,ASSQDSRSNEQF
TRBV7-2,ASSFPSGSGSYEQY
TRBV4-3,ASSLRLGATGELF
TRBV6-1,ASSGGGGSGELF
TRBV5-1,ASSYSSGTGEATDEKLF
TRBV7-9,ASSPRLAGDTDTQY
TRBV11-2,ASSSPPTGAYEQY
TRBV9,ASSGEDSGNTIY
TRBV15,ATSSDLADTQY
TRBV6-1,ASSEAQETGTGGKRELF
TRBV28,ASSISDRNYNEQF
TRBV28,ASSLFLVGRGYEQY
TRBV10-3,AISDPPERYNYGYT
TRBV4-3,ASSQDPGGSNTEAF
TRBV10-3,AISEFRGCGVHTIY
TRBV30,AWSVINTRRIGEQF
TRBV7-2,ASSLDGPGQGRAEAF
TRBV28,ASSLSPLWWQETQY
TRBV28,ASSLYLGREETNEKLF
TRBV5-4,ASSLWRQGS
TRBV9,ASSVTTGDPSYEQY
TRBV5-6,ASSSTTNGAGVETQY
TRBV6-5,ASTAGTGATEQY
TRBV27,ASSLIKPPGQGSYEQY
TRBV7-8,ASSLADWTRTSYEQY
TRBV28,ASRHRGKGTDTQY
TRBV7-9,ASSPTGGKDEQF
TRBV27,ASSSPGQGNTEAF